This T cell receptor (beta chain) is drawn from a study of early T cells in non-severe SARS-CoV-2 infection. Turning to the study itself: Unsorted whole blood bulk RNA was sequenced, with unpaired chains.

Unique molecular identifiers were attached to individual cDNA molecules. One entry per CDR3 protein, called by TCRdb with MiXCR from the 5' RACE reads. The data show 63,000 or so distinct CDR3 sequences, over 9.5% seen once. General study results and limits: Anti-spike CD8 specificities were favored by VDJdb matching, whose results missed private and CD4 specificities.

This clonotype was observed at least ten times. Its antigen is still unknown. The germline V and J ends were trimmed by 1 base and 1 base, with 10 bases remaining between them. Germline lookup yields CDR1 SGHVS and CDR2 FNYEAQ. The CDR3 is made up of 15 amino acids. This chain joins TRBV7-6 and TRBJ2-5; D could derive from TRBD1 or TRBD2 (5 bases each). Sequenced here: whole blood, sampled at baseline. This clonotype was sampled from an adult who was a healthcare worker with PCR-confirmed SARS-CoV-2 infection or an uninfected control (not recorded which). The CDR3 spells CASSLVYGAQETQYF. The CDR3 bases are TGTGCCAGCAGCTTAGTTTACGGGGCCCAAGAGACCCAGTACTTC.